This paragraph reports one TCR beta chain. Its antigen is not identified. The PCR contained 60 Vbeta and 13 Jbeta primers. The data were produced by immunoSEQ multiplex PCR, yet TCRdb's version contains in-frame clones alone and is incomplete. The data hold 55,000 to 70,000 clones, with approximately 78% observed a single time. This sample was included in a study of cytomegalovirus exposure and HLA in healthy donors. The CDR3 has 13 amino acids. Germline V lookup: CDR1 SGHNT, CDR2 YYREEE (reference sequence). V was pared by 1 base and J by 0 bases, with 2 bases between. Whole-study results and caveats: TCR beta V- and J-gene trimming, according to a later analysis, was linked to a missense DCLRE1C variant.

Sequencing was performed on PBMCs. The rearrangement joins TRBV5-4 to TRBJ1-3; no definite D call. The origin of this receptor is a young man in good health and CMV-seropositive. In DNA form, the CDR3 reads TGTGCCAGCAGCTTGTACTCTGGAAACACCATATATTTT. It translates to CASSLYSGNTIYF.